This TCR beta chain is from a study of blood T cell repertoires in COVID-19. Study background: The United States, Italy and Spain were the sources of the acute and convalescent COVID-19 samples. In each case, the material was cDNA or gDNA derived from T cells, B-cell-depleted T cells, or PBMCs.

V lost 2 bases to trimming and J lost 3 bases; unmatched junction nucleotides: 4. The length of the CDR3 is 15 residues. Germline CDR1 MNHEY, CDR2 SVGEGT. TCRdb keeps only in-frame clones here, not all; method: immunoSEQ multiplex PCR. The table shows around 140,000 clones, with around 89% occurring only once. The V gene is TRBV6-2 or TRBV6-3, the J gene TRBJ2-7, with 10 bases aligning to TRBD2. This clonotype was obtained from a man aged 50-60 years with active or convalescent COVID-19. Sequencing used peripheral blood. In DNA, the CDR3 is TGTGCCAGCAGTTACACCGGACTAGCGGACTACGAGCAGTACTTC. It specifies CASSYTGLADYEQYF.